The T cell receptor beta chain described here comes from a study of shared clonotypes between healthy human individuals (dated by TCRdb to the early 2020s). General notes on the study: The cohort comprised two women and three men aged 18 to 49 years. For each donor, CD4 naive and CD4 memory were each given three plates, CD8 naive was given two plates, and CD8 memory was given one plate. The study deeply sequenced blood TCR repertoires of about 5 healthy adults to estimate repertoire size and the extent of clonotype sharing between individuals. To increase sequencing depth and limit assay-specific biases, TCR repertoire library preparation and sequencing were carried out by different laboratories using diverse techniques. Each donor's leukapheresis produced roughly between roughly 0.9 and 8.9 billion PBMCs. The paper as a whole reports these results and caveats: Sampling was restricted to blood, and TCR repertoires in tissue are likely to differ from TCR repertoires in blood. Incomplete sequencing was indicated by rarefaction of sorted-subset datasets, despite the large sequencing depth. Across a few donors, approximately 5% of naive CD4, approximately 4% of naive CD8, 2.3% of memory CD4, and 0.4% of memory CD8 clonotypes were shared. Estimated clonotype richness was generally larger for naive than for memory subsets. Pairwise subsampling indicated that sequencing depth was expected to affect the degree of clonotype sharing among donors. Because the study included only a small number of donors, the genetic and exposure-history diversity represented was limited. Higher generation probabilities were observed for clonotypes shared by all four sorted-subset donors than for non-shared clonotypes.

Donors were healthy HIV-negative adults with no recently reported acute infections or vaccinations. Every donor was a Caucasian adult living in Nashville, Tennessee, USA. CD4+ T cells were enriched by magnetic negative selection, after which naive cells were positively selected on CD45RA and the negative fraction was taken as the memory subset. Blood was collected by leukapheresis, and PBMCs were isolated by Ficoll-Histopaque density gradient centrifugation and then cryopreserved in liquid nitrogen vapor phase. Purity and quantity of every magnetically sorted T cell population were checked by analytical flow cytometry. Each sorted fraction had its genomic DNA isolated and then quantified by UV absorbance on a Nanodrop 2000c. This clone is a singleton in its sample. Which antigen it targets is not known. Nothing much larger sits one base from this clone, and base qualities are not available. Based on the germline V gene (reference sequence), the CDR1 and CDR2 sequences are SEHNR and FQNEAQ. The CDR3 contains 11 residues, cysteine and phenylalanine counted. The retained sequence is limited to the CDR3, 33 bases, with the frame set at the first base. Deletion took 3 bases off V and 5 bases off J, with a span of 4 bases between the germline ends.

Using the deep immunoSEQ assay, TCR CDR3 regions were amplified from genomic DNA by multiplex PCR. For each cell subset, the extracted genomic DNA was distributed evenly across all wells of several immunoSEQ 96-well plates, and each plate served as one replicate. For sorted subsets, each replicate PCR was loaded with 200 to 250 ng genomic DNA, equivalent to about 30,000 T cell genomes. Purified libraries were quantified with a Qubit 3.0 fluorometer, sized on a Bioanalyzer 2100, and re-quantified with the KAPA Library Quantification kit. A separate single-read 150-cycle Illumina NextSeq 550 flow cell was used to sequence each immunoSEQ 96-well plate. Processing in the source paper ran as follows. Because the immunoSEQ output held only junctional sequences and lacked quality scores, the filtering could not match the filtering applied to full-length reads. To assign V/J genes and CDR3, sequences were annotated using PyIR, a Python wrapper for IgBLAST v1.9, with IMGT germline references. Reads were removed for weak V/J assignments (E-value above 1e-6), missing CDR3, stop codons, out-of-frame junctions, or ambiguous translated residues. A V3J clonotype was defined by an identical inferred V gene, J gene, and CDR3 amino acid sequence. To compute the percentage overlap between repertoires, the number of shared unique clonotypes was divided by the size of the smaller repertoire. RTK rarefaction, the Chao1 estimator, and Recon v2.1 estimates of unobserved clonotypes were used to assess repertoire richness. OLGA was used to compute generation probabilities for all TCRbeta clonotypes that the gDNA method yielded from a handful of donors. The table comes from immuneACCESS by way of TCRdb, which keeps in-frame sequences with V and J called. Part of the clones is missing from these tables; in studies checked, under half for an unresolved V gene and the rest for unknown reasons. That table supplies the V and J calls and clone size; D and trimming were determined from the DNA. The sample table holds 2 million to 2.5 million clones, of which around 95% were seen once. Less than 0.15% of the sample comes from the top ten.

The sequence was collected from a man aged 18 to 30 in good health. The chain employs TRBV7-9 and TRBJ2-5; the D gene assignment is ambiguous. Sequencing used naive CD4+ T cells sorted from blood. Taken with the paper, the label for cell subset or site translates to: CD45RA+ positively selected. The nucleotides are TGTGCCAGCAGCTTCGTGGAGACCCAGTACTTC. Its protein is CASSFVETQYF.